The present entry profiles one T cell receptor (beta chain) with its context. The cohort comprised adults aged 18 to 89 years residing in approximately 25 US areas. The study assigned cohorts using participant-reported clinical history. This specimen comes from a study of blood T cell repertoires in COVID-19. In the source study's methods: Reference gene primer amplification yielded estimated nucleated cell counts. The protocol was immunoSEQ multiplex PCR, while the TCRdb copy is restricted to in-frame clones and leaves out a portion. V and J calls and clone size are copied from that table; D and trimming were computed from the DNA. The data contain 150,000 to 200,000 clones, approximately 80% of them singletons. The TCR originated in a man aged 45-65 years who had recovered from COVID-19. The specimen sequenced was PBMCs or T cells enriched from blood (not recorded which).

The CDR3 is CASSVEGSGGYTF. The CDR3 coding sequence is TGTGCCAGCAGCGTGGAGGGCTCGGGAGGCTACACCTTC. The chain joins TRBV9 to TRBJ1-2; D is ambiguous. The V gene's germline CDR1 is SGDLS and CDR2 YYNGEE. CDR3 length: 13 amino acids. Trimming cost V 2 bases and J 8 bases, with 13 bases left between them.